This TCR beta chain comes out of a study of cytomegalovirus exposure and HLA in healthy donors. Study conclusions and caveats: The tendency of first-cohort TCR clusters to co-occur in the 120 or so validation repertoires emerged from a later analysis. Reports credit the classifier with highly specific, highly sensitive diagnosis of cytomegalovirus status. Rare sequences made up most TCRs, while some public TCRs were found in many donors.

Clones were sequenced by immunoSEQ multiplex PCR, and TCRdb holds only the in-frame ones, with some missing. Counted here are 200,000 or so clones, 84% occurring once; the ten biggest clones make up around 15%. Trimming removed 3 bases at V and 6 bases at J, with 9 bases between. Germline assignment: CDR1 SQVTM and CDR2 ANQGSEA. The CDR3 is made up of 12 amino acids. This clone has just a few counts. Its antigen is still unknown. This TCR derives from a young woman in good health and CMV-seropositive. The sequenced sample was PBMCs. J is TRBJ2-1 and V is TRBV29-1; weak D call: TRBD2 (5 bases). The CDR3 sequence: CSVERVINEQFF. CDR3 sequence (DNA): TGCAGCGTTGAGCGGGTCATCAATGAGCAGTTCTTC.